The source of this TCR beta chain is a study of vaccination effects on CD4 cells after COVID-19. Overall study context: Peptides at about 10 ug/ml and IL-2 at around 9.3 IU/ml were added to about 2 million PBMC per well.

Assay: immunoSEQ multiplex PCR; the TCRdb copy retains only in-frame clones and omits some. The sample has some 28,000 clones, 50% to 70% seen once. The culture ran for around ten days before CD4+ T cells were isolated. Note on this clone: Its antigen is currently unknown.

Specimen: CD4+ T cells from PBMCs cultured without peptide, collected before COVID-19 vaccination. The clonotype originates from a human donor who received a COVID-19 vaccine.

In DNA form, the CDR3 reads TGTGCCAGTAGCTCTCAGGTTGACACTGAAGCTTTCTTT. Amino acid sequence: CASSSQVDTEAFF. J is TRBJ1-1 and V is TRBV19; no reliable D call. Germline V gene data show CDR1 as LNHDA and CDR2 as SQIVND (reference sequence). This CDR3 is 13 amino acids long. Trimming pared 6 bases from V and 3 bases from J, leaving 11 bases between.